The 11 T cell receptor beta chains below come from one sample, sequenced in a study of OX40 agonist ivuxolimab in advanced cancers. The method behind the library was the immunoSEQ multiplex PCR assay. TCRdb limited this immuneACCESS table to in-frame rearrangements with V and J called. A share of clones is missing; checked studies link under half to unresolved V genes, and the rest is unexplained. This sample lists tens of thousands of clones; roughly 87% were detected once. More than 5% of the sample comes from the top ten. Sequenced here: CD4+ or CD8+ T cells sorted from blood, sampled in a trial of the OX40 agonist ivuxolimab. These TCRs come from an adult with an advanced solid tumor such as melanoma, head and neck, liver or kidney cancer.

The rearrangement joins TRBV27 to TRBJ2-4; D not resolved. CDR1 is MNHEY and CDR2 is SMNVEV in the germline V gene (reference sequence). The CDR3 spans 13 residues. Trimming cost V 1 base and J 3 bases, with 4 bases left between them. CDR3 in DNA: TGTGCCAGCAGTTTATATGGCAAAAACATTCAGTACTTC. This sequence encodes CASSLYGKNIQYF.

The chain combines TRBV6-5 with TRBJ1-2; D unresolved. The germline CDR1 and CDR2 sequences are MNHEY and SVGAGI. V was pared by 7 bases and J by 8 bases, with 14 bases between. The CDR3 loop spans 12 amino acids. This chain's CDR3 is CASTTGLGGYTF. CDR3 in DNA: TGTGCCAGCACCACTGGTCTGGGCGGCTACACCTTC.

As DNA, the CDR3 is TGTGCCAGTGCAAACGCCCTCTTAGGCAACACCATATATTTT. Translated: CASANALLGNTIYF. The chain links TRBV19 to TRBJ1-3; no clear D gene. Trimming left V 8 bases short and J 7 bases short, with 18 bases between. The CDR3 runs to 14 residues. Germline assignment: CDR1 LNHDA and CDR2 SQIVND (reference sequence).

The chain joins TRBV7-9 to TRBJ2-5; possibly TRBD1 for D (5 bases). The V gene lost 7 bases and the J gene lost 5 bases, with 17 bases spanning the gap. Per the germline V gene, CDR1 is SEHNR and CDR2 is FQNEAQ (reference sequence). The CDR3 contains 14 residues. In nucleotides, the CDR3 is TGTGCCAGCACCCTTGCCATAGGGGATGAGACCCAGTACTTC. It specifies CASTLAIGDETQYF.

Written as DNA, the CDR3 is TGTGCCAGCAGCTCTACCATACCACAGGGGGGAAATGAAAAACTGTTTTTT. This codes for CASSSTIPQGGNEKLFF. The chain links TRBV13 to TRBJ1-4, with 8 positions matching TRBD1. Trimming took 4 bases from V and 5 from J; bases not matched to a gene: 12. CDR3 length: 17 residues. Germline assignment: CDR1 PRHDT and CDR2 FYEKMQ (reference sequence).

The chain has TRBV4-1 and TRBJ2-3; D might be TRBD1 or TRBD2, each matching 5 bases. Trimming left V 4 bases short and J 8 bases short, with 7 bases between. This CDR3 is 11 amino acids long. CDR1 is MGHRA, CDR2 YSYEKL, per germline. CDR3 region: CASSRGFTQYF. CDR3 DNA: TGCGCCAGCAGCCGGGGGTTTACGCAGTATTTT.

This chain connects TRBV9 to TRBJ1-1; D possibly corresponds to TRBD1 (5 bases). V was cut by 4 bases and J by 4 bases, with 8 bases left in between. CDR3 length: 12 residues. Germline assignment: CDR1 SGDLS and CDR2 YYNGEE. Written as DNA, the CDR3 is TGTGCCAGCAGCCCCCAGGGCACTGAAGCTTTCTTT. It specifies CASSPQGTEAFF.

This sequence joins TRBV7-9 and TRBJ2-1, with TRBD1 matching 8 bases. J lost 9 bases, V lost 3 bases, and 4 bases had no gene match. CDR3 length: 13 amino acids. Looked up from germline, CDR1 is SEHNR and CDR2 is FQNEAQ (reference sequence). CDR3 DNA sequence: TGTGCCAGCAGCTTCCTCGACAGGGGTGAGCAGTTCTTC. Amino acids: CASSFLDRGEQFF.

The J gene is TRBJ1-1, the V gene TRBV27; perhaps TRBD1 as D (5 bases). With 2 bases removed from V and 11 bases from J, the gap between germline ends came to 15 bases. The CDR3 length is 13 residues. The V gene's germline CDR1 is MNHEY and CDR2 SMNVEV (reference sequence). DNA of the CDR3: TGTGCCAGCAGTTTAGGGACTTCCTCCCGGGCTTTCTTT. Its protein is CASSLGTSSRAFF.

This CDR3 is CASRWDGIFYGYTF. In nucleotides, the CDR3 is TGTGCCAGCAGGTGGGACGGAATCTTCTATGGCTACACCTTC. The V gene is TRBV6-1, the J gene TRBJ1-2; D might be TRBD1 (5 bases). The CDR3 is 14 residues long. V was cut by 6 bases and J by 4 bases, with 15 bases left in between. The germline V gene has CDR1 MNHNS and CDR2 SASEGT.

The J gene is TRBJ1-3, the V gene TRBV4-1; TRBD1 agrees at 8 bases. The CDR3 has 15 amino acids. From germline, CDR1 is MGHRA and CDR2 YSYEKL. Losses at the gene ends were 4 bases for V and 1 base for J; bases not matched to a gene: 3. CDR3 residues: CASSLDRASGNTIYF. The CDR3 DNA is TGCGCCAGCAGCCTGGACAGGGCTTCTGGAAACACCATATATTTT.